These 19 T cell receptor beta chains came from one sample sequenced in a study of cytomegalovirus exposure and HLA in healthy donors. TCRdb's table, derived via immunoSEQ multiplex PCR, lists solely in-frame clones and lacks some. The top ten clones hold roughly 1.2% of a sample with some 180,000 clones, 80% to 90% of them seen once. Sequences were obtained from PBMCs. These receptors were collected from a woman aged 30 to 39 in good health and CMV-seronegative.

A few counts support this clone. V is TRBV11-2 and J is TRBJ2-7, with 10 nucleotides matching TRBD2. The CDR3 contains 17 residues. The germline V gene encodes CDR1 SGHAT and CDR2 FQNNGV. J was trimmed by 7 bases and V by 1 base; bases with no gene match: 13. The CDR3: CASSLGLAGAFNWEQYF. The CDR3 bases are TGTGCCAGCAGCTTAGGCCTAGCGGGGGCGTTCAACTGGGAGCAGTACTTC. The entire variable domain, with the rest obtained from reference TRBV11-2 and TRBJ2-7, is as follows: EAGVAQSPRYKIIEKRQSVAFWCNPISGHATLYWYQQILGQGPKLLIQFQNNGVVDDSQLPKDRFSAERLKGVDSTLKIQPAKLEDSAVYLCASSLGLAGAFNWEQYFGPGTRLTVT.

The chain joins TRBV5-1 to TRBJ1-4, with TRBD1 as a possible D gene (6 bases). The V gene's germline CDR1 is SGHRS and CDR2 YFSETQ. The CDR3 consists of 16 residues. Trimming removed 3 bases from V and 0 bases from J, with 12 bases in between. The CDR3 DNA is TGCGCCAGCAGCTGGGATGACAGGTCAACTAATGAAAAACTGTTTTTT. As protein: CASSWDDRSTNEKLFF.

This sequence joins TRBV5-1 and TRBJ2-7; TRBD1 agrees at 8 bases. The CDR3 runs 17 residues. J gave up 3 bases and V 0 bases, and 11 bases lay outside the gene matches. Germline CDR1 and CDR2: SGHRS and YFSETQ. This CDR3 reads CASSLAPPGQDSYEQYF. In DNA, the CDR3 is TGCGCCAGCAGCTTGGCCCCCCCGGGACAGGATAGCTACGAGCAGTACTTC.

The chain links TRBV27 to TRBJ1-5; 7 bases match TRBD1. V was clipped by 5 bases and J by 6 bases; unmatched bases: 13. The germline V gene has CDR1 MNHEY and CDR2 SMNVEV (reference sequence). The CDR3 sequence is 16 residues long. The CDR3 DNA is TGTGCCAGCAGTATGACACGGACAGGAGGGGGTCAGCCCCAGCATTTT. Residues: CASSMTRTGGGQPQHF.

This chain uses TRBV5-8 with TRBJ1-3, with 7 bases lining up with TRBD1. CDR3 size: 16 residues. The germline V gene encodes CDR1 SGHTS and CDR2 YDEGEE. After removal of 4 bases from V and 1 base from J, the junction contained 8 bases not matched to a gene. This chain's CDR3 is CASSRQGTGSGNTIYF. The CDR3, as DNA: TGTGCCAGCAGCAGACAGGGAACGGGTTCTGGAAACACCATATATTTT. Based on the CDR3 plus reference TRBV5-8 and TRBJ1-3, the full variable domain is EAGVTQSPTHLIKTRGQQATLRCSPISGHTSVYWYQQALGLGLQFLLWYDEGEERNRGNFPPRFSGRQFPNYSSELNVNALELEDSALYLCASSRQGTGSGNTIYFGEGSWLTVV.

The chain combines TRBV5-1 with TRBJ2-7; 8 bases map to TRBD1. The CDR3 is 15 residues long. CDR1 and CDR2 (germline): SGHRS, YFSETQ. V gave up 4 bases and J gave up 1 base; unmatched junction bases: 7. The CDR3 loop reads CASSLQGDRSYEQYF. DNA for the CDR3: TGCGCCAGCAGCCTACAGGGGGACCGGTCCTACGAGCAGTACTTC.

The rearrangement links TRBV6-5 to TRBJ1-5, with TRBD1 matching 11 bases. The CDR3 consists of 15 residues. Germline V gives CDR1 MNHEY, CDR2 SVGAGI. J lost 6 bases, V lost 6 bases, and 7 bases had no gene match. CDR3 DNA: TGTGCCAGCAGATCGACCGGGACAGGGGGTCAGCCCCAGCATTTT. It translates to CASRSTGTGGQPQHF.

The chain carries TRBV19 and TRBJ2-5; a weak D match, TRBD1 (6 bases). Germline CDR1 reads LNHDA; CDR2 reads SQIVND (reference sequence). The V end lost 3 bases, the J end lost 4 bases, and 15 bases lay between the germline ends. This CDR3 comprises 15 residues. This CDR3 reads CASSMGGQSVETQYF. The DNA for the CDR3 is TGTGCCAGTAGTATGGGTGGACAGTCGGTAGAGACCCAGTACTTC.

V and J are TRBV5-1 and TRBJ2-7; TRBD1 is a possible D gene (6 bases). Germline CDR1 and CDR2: SGHRS and YFSETQ. Between the trimmed V and J ends, which lost 0 bases and 5 bases, there was a span of 12 bases. CDR3 length: 14 amino acids. The CDR3 loop reads CASSLATTGHEQYF. CDR3 sequence (DNA): TGCGCCAGCAGCTTGGCCACGACAGGCCACGAGCAGTACTTC.

Written as DNA, the CDR3 is TGTGCCAGCAGTGTAGACAGGTACCAAGAGACCCAGTACTTC. It translates to CASSVDRYQETQYF. The rearrangement joins TRBV2 to TRBJ2-5; D perhaps matches TRBD1 (6 bases). Germline values: CDR1 SNHLY, CDR2 FYNNEI. With 4 bases removed from V and 0 bases from J, the gap between germline ends came to 9 bases. This CDR3 has 14 amino acids.

The chain couples TRBV5-1 to TRBJ2-1; D unresolved. This CDR3 has 16 amino acids. Germline values: CDR1 SGHRS, CDR2 YFSETQ. V lost 2 bases and J 4 bases, leaving 16 bases between the germline ends. This CDR3 reads CASSFSLPTRYNEQFF. CDR3 sequence (DNA): TGCGCCAGCAGCTTTTCGCTCCCCACGCGGTACAATGAGCAGTTCTTC.

V usage is TRBV30 and J usage is TRBJ1-1; 7 bases map to TRBD1. This CDR3 has 14 amino acids. The ends lost 0 bases at V and 2 bases at J; junction bases unmatched: 3. Germline V gives CDR1 GTSNPN, CDR2 SVGIG (reference sequence). CDR3 amino acids: CAWSVPGGNTEAFF. Written as DNA, the CDR3 is TGTGCCTGGAGTGTACCAGGGGGTAACACTGAAGCTTTCTTT.

The chain uses TRBV5-1 and TRBJ2-1; possible D gene TRBD2, 6 bases. From germline, CDR1 is SGHRS and CDR2 YFSETQ. V was clipped by 4 bases and J by 3 bases, with 11 bases between them. The CDR3 contains 14 residues. The CDR3 reads CASSEEGRYNEQFF. The CDR3 bases are TGCGCCAGCAGCGAGGAGGGGCGCTACAATGAGCAGTTCTTC.

This chain uses TRBV11-2 with TRBJ1-1; D is unresolved. V was shortened by 0 bases and J by 0 bases, with 5 bases between the two germline ends. Germline V lookup: CDR1 SGHAT, CDR2 FQNNGV. The CDR3 contains 14 residues. CDR3 region: CASSLESMNTEAFF. Written as DNA, the CDR3 is TGTGCCAGCAGCTTAGAATCCATGAACACTGAAGCTTTCTTT.

This clone was recorded once. The genes are TRBV6-1 and TRBJ1-2; D not certain. V was trimmed by 1 base and J by 3 bases, leaving 9 bases between them. The germline gives CDR1 MNHNS, CDR2 SASEGT. CDR3 size: 14 residues. CDR3 DNA: TGTGCCAGCAGTGAAGGAGGATCGTACTATGGCTACACCTTC. It codes for CASSEGGSYYGYTF.

The CDR3 DNA reads as TGTGCCAGCAGTGAAGCTGGTCTCCTAGCGGCGACCTACGAGCAGTACTTC. It is translated as CASSEAGLLAATYEQYF. The chain has TRBV6-1 and TRBJ2-7; TRBD2 matches at 7 bases. The CDR3 has 17 amino acids. The junction had 10 bases not matched to a gene; V was cut back by 0 bases and J by 2 bases. Germline V gives CDR1 MNHNS, CDR2 SASEGT.

The J gene is TRBJ2-7, the V gene TRBV6-1; 9 bases are a match to TRBD1. V gave up 3 bases and J gave up 3 bases; unmatched junction bases: 3. The CDR3 length is 14 residues. CDR1 and CDR2 from the germline V gene are MNHNS and SASEGT. The CDR3 DNA reads TGTGCCAGCAGTGAGGGACAGGGCCTCTACGAGCAGTACTTC. It is translated as CASSEGQGLYEQYF.

The V and J genes are TRBV6-5 and TRBJ1-2; maybe TRBD1 (5 bases). Per the germline V gene, CDR1 is MNHEY and CDR2 is SVGAGI. Deletions cut 8 bases from V and 8 bases from J, with 18 bases between. The CDR3 runs to 13 residues. Here the CDR3 DNA reads TGTGCCAGCGGCAGACAGTTCCTGGGAGGCTACACCTTC. Its protein is CASGRQFLGGYTF.

The V gene is TRBV19, the J gene TRBJ2-5; D is uncertain. The germline gives CDR1 LNHDA, CDR2 SQIVND (reference sequence). CDR3 length: 13 amino acids. Trimming shortened V by 3 bases and J by 5 bases, and 10 bases separated the two germline ends. CDR3 sequence: CASSMVSRETQYF. The CDR3 nucleotides read TGTGCCAGTAGTATGGTATCTCGGGAGACCCAGTACTTC.